This TCR beta chain was sequenced during a study of blood T cell repertoires in COVID-19. Germline V gene sequence: CDR1 SGHDT, CDR2 YYEEEE. J was trimmed by 7 bases and V by 3 bases; bases with no gene match: 11. The CDR3 contains 15 residues. Sequencing used immunoSEQ multiplex PCR; TCRdb keeps in-frame clones, though not all of them. The sample has about 300,000 clones; around 85% are singletons. The sequencing input was peripheral blood. The source of this sequence is a human donor with COVID-19, enrolled during active disease. The donor label of this sample is uncertain. The rearrangement uses TRBV5-6 and TRBJ1-1; 8 positions match TRBD1. The CDR3 coding sequence is TGTGCCAGCAGCTCCTTTGGACAGGGCCTTTTTGAAGCTTTCTTT. Its translation is CASSSFGQGLFEAFF.